A single sample is the source of the 5 T cell receptor beta chains below, sequenced in a study of regulatory T cells in long-lasting Graves disease. Sample time point: persistent/refractory GD, antithyroid drugs over 5 years with positive TRAb. Preparation of the TCR library used RNA extracted from PBMCs. Construction of TCR beta libraries relied on iRepertoire HTBI primers and on Arm-PCR targeting CDR3 regions. TCRdb re-analysed the multiplex PCR reads in MiXCR, keeping a single row per CDR3 protein. The repertoire holds 400,000 or so distinct CDR3 sequences, with 20% to 30% as singletons. The source was peripheral blood mononuclear cells (PBMCs), collected when the disease was refractory, from a patient treated with antithyroid drugs. These receptor sequences come from a female donor with Graves disease.

This clonotype was counted a few times. J is TRBJ2-7 and V is TRBV6-1; the match to TRBD2 covers 11 bases. Germline V gene sequence: CDR1 MNHNS, CDR2 SASEGT. This CDR3 region has 16 residues. J gave up 6 bases and V 6 bases, and 13 bases lay outside the gene matches. CDR3: CASSPYSGRALVEQYF. The CDR3 region has the DNA TGTGCCAGCAGCCCTTATAGCGGGAGGGCCCTTGTCGAGCAGTACTTC.

The chain has TRBV5-1 and TRBJ2-2, with D maybe TRBD2 (5 bases). Germline loops: CDR1 SGHRS, CDR2 YFSETQ. The CDR3 length is 15 residues. V gave up 4 bases and J gave up 0 bases, with 10 bases separating them. CDR3 in DNA: TGCGCCAGCAGCCGCGGGTCCTCGAACACCGGGGAGCTGTTTTTT. This encodes CASSRGSSNTGELFF. Based on the CDR3 plus reference TRBV5-1 and TRBJ2-2, the full variable domain is KAGVTQTPRYLIKTRGQQVTLSCSPISGHRSVSWYQQTPGQGLQFLFEYFSETQRNKGNFPGRFSGRQFSNSRSEMNVSTLELGDSALYLCASSRGSSNTGELFFGEGSRLTVL.

This clonotype was observed a handful of times. The DNA for the CDR3 is TGCAGTGCTAGAGATCGAATCCCGGGCCTAGGCTCCTACGAGCAGTACTTC. This translates into CSARDRIPGLGSYEQYF. V is TRBV20-1 and J is TRBJ2-7; D unresolved. The germline V and J ends were trimmed by 0 bases and 0 bases, with 18 bases remaining between them. CDR3 length: 17 residues. Germline V lookup: CDR1 DFQATT, CDR2 SNEGSKA (reference sequence).

This clonotype was picked up a small number of times. This chain links TRBV6-5 with TRBJ1-1, with D perhaps TRBD1 (5 bases). V was pared by 2 bases and J by 0 bases, with 10 bases between. Looked up from germline, CDR1 is MNHEY and CDR2 is SVGAGI. The CDR3 runs 15 residues. In DNA, the CDR3 is TGTGCCAGCAGTTACGGGGGGTTGCTGAACACTGAAGCTTTCTTT. Its translation: CASSYGGLLNTEAFF.

This clonotype appeared many times. J is TRBJ2-4 and V is TRBV28; 8 bases align to TRBD1. The CDR3 has 16 amino acids. Germline loops: CDR1 MDHEN, CDR2 SYDVKM. V trimming: 3 bases; J trimming: 4 bases; junction bases outside the gene matches: 8. The CDR3 DNA follows: TGTGCCAGCAGTTTTATCGGACAGGGCGAGAAAAACATTCAGTACTTC. This translates into CASSFIGQGEKNIQYF.